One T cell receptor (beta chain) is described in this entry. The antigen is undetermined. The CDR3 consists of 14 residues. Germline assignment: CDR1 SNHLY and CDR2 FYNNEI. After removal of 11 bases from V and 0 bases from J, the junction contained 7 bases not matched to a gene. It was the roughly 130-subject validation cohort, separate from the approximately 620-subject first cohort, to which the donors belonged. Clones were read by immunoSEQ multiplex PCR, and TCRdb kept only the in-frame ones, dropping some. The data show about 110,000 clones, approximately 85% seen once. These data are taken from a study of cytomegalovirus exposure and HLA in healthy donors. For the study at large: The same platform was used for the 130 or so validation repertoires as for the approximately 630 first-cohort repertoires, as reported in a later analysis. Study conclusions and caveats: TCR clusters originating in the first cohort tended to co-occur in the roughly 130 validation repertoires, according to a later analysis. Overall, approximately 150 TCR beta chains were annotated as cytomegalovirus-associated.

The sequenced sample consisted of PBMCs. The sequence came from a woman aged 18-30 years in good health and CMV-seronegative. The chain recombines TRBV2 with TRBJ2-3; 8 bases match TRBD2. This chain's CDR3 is CAVGERGSTDTQYF. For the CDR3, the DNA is TGTGCCGTGGGAGAGCGGGGGAGCACAGATACGCAGTATTTT. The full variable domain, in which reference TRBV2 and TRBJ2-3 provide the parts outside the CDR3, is EPEVTQTPSHQVTQMGQEVILRCVPISNHLYFYWYRQILGQKVEFLVSFYNNEISEKSEIFDDQFSVERPDGSNFTLKIRSTKLEDSAMYFCAVGERGSTDTQYFGPGTRLTVL.